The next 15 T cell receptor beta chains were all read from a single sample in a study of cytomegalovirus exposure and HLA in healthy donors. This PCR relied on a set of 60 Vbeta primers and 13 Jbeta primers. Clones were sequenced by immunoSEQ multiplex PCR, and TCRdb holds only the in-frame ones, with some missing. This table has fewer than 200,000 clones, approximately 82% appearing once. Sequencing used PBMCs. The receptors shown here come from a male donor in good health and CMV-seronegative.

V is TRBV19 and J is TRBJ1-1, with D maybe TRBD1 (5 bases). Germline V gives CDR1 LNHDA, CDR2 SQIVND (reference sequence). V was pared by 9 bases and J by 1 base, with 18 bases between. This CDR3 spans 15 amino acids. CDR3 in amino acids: CASRTTWQANTEAFF. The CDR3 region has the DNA TGTGCCAGCCGGACAACTTGGCAGGCGAACACTGAAGCTTTCTTT.

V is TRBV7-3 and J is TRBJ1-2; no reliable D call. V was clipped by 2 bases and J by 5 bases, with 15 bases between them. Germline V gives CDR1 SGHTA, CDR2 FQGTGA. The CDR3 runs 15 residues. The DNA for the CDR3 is TGTGCCAGCAGCTTATCCCCGGGGAGCGTATATGGCTACACCTTC. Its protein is CASSLSPGSVYGYTF. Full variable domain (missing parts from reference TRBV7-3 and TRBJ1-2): GAGVSQTPSNKVTEKGKYVELRCDPISGHTALYWYRQSLGQGPEFLIYFQGTGAADDSGLPNDRFFAVRPEGSVSTLKIQRTERGDSAVYLCASSLSPGSVYGYTFGSGTRLTVV.

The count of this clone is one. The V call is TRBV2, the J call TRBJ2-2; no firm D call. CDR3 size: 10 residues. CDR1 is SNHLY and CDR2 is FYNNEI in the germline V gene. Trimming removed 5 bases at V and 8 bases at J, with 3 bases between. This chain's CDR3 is CASSRGELFF. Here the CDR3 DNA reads TGTGCCAGCAGTCGGGGGGAGCTGTTTTTT.

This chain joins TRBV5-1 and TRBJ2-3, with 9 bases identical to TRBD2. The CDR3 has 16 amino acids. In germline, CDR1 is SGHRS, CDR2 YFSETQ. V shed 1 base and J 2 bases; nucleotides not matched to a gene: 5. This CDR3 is CASSLSLAGFTDTQYF. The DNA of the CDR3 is TGCGCCAGCAGCTTGAGCCTAGCGGGGTTCACAGATACGCAGTATTTT.

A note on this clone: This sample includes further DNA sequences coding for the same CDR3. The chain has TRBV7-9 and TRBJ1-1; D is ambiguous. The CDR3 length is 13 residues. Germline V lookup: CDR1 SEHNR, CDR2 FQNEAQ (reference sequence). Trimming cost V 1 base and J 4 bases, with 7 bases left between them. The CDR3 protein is CASSLVSGTEAFF. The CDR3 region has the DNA TGTGCCAGCAGCTTAGTATCCGGCACTGAAGCTTTCTTT.

The CDR3 DNA sequence: TGCGCCAGCAGCCAAGACGCTAGCGGGAGGGCCCCCACAGATACGCAGTATTTT. Its translation: CASSQDASGRAPTDTQYF. V usage is TRBV4-3 and J usage is TRBJ2-3; 12 nucleotides align to TRBD2. This CDR3 is 18 amino acids long. Germline CDR1 is LGHNA and CDR2 is YSLEER. V shed 0 bases, J shed 2 bases, and the junction held 6 bases outside the gene matches.

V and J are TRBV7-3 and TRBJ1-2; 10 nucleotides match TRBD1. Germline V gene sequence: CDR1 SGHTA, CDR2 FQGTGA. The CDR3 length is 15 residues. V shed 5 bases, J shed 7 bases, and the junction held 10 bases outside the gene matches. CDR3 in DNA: TGTGCCAGCAGCGCGAACTTAGGGGACAGGGGTGGCTACACCTTC. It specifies CASSANLGDRGGYTF.

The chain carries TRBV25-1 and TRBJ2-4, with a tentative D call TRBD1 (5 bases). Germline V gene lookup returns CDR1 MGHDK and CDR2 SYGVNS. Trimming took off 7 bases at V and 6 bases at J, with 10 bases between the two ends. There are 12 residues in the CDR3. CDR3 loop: CASKSTVNIQYF. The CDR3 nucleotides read TGTGCCAGCAAGTCGACAGTAAACATTCAGTACTTC.

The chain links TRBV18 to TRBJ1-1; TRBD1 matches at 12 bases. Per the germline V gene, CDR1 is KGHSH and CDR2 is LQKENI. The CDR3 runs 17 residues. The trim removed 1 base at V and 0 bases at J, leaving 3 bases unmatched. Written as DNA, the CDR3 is TGTGCCAGCTCACCACTCGGGACAGGGGGCTTGAACACTGAAGCTTTCTTT. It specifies CASSPLGTGGLNTEAFF. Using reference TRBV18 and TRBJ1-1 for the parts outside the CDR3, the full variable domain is NAGVMQNPRHLVRRRGQEARLRCSPMKGHSHVYWYRQLPEEGLKFMVYLQKENIIDESGMPKERFSAEFPKEGPSILRIQQVVRGDSAAYFCASSPLGTGGLNTEAFFGQGTRLTVV.

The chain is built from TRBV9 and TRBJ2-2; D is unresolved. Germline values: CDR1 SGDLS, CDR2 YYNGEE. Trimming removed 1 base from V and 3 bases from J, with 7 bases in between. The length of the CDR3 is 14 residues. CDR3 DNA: TGTGCCAGCAGCGTAAGTGGCTACACCGGGGAGCTGTTTTTT. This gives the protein CASSVSGYTGELFF.

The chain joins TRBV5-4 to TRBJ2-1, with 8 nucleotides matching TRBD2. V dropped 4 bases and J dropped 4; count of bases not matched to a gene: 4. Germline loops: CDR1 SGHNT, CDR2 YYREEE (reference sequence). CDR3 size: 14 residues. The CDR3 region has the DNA TGTGCCAGCAGCCCGGGGGGGAGTTACAATGAGCAGTTCTTC. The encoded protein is CASSPGGSYNEQFF.

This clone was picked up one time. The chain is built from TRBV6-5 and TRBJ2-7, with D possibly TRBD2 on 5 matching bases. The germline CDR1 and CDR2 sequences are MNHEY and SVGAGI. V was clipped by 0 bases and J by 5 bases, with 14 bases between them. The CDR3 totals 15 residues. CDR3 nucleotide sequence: TGTGCCAGCAGTTACTCTCGGGAACCCCTCCACGAGCAGTACTTC. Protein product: CASSYSREPLHEQYF.

The CDR3 spells CAMAPSPRQPHAYEQYF. The CDR3 DNA follows: TGTGCCATGGCTCCCTCGCCGAGACAACCCCACGCCTACGAGCAGTACTTC. The V and J genes are TRBV10-3 and TRBJ2-7; no clear D gene. The CDR3 has 17 residues. Trimming removed 9 bases at V and 2 bases at J, with 26 bases between. The germline V gene has CDR1 ENHRY and CDR2 SYGVKD.

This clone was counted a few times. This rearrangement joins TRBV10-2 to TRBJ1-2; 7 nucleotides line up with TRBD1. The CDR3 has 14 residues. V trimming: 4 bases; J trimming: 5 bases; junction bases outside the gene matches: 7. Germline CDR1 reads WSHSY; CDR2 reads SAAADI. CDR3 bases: TGCGCCAGCAGTGGGTTACAGGGGTTTTATGGCTACACCTTC. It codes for CASSGLQGFYGYTF.

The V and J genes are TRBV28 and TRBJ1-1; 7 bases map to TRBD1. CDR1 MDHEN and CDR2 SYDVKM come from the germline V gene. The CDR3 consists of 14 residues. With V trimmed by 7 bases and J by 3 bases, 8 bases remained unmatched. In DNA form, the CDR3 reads TGTGCCAGCAATTTTGAGGGGGCGTACACTGAAGCTTTCTTT. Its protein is CASNFEGAYTEAFF.